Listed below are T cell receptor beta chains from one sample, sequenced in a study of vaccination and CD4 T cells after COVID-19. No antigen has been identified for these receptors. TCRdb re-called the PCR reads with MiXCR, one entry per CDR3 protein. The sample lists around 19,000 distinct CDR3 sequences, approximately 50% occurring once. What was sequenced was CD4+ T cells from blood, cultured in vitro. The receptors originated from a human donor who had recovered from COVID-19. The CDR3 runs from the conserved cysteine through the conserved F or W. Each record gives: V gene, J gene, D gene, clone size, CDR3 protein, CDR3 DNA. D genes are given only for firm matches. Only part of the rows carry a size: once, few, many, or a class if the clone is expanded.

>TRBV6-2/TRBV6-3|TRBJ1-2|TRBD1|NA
CASRDRPIYYGYTF
TGTGCCAGCAGGGACAGGCCTATATACTATGGCTACACCTTC
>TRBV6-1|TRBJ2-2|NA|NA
CASILSSSGTGELFF
TGTGCCAGCATTTTGTCCTCATCGGGGACCGGGGAGCTGTTTTTT
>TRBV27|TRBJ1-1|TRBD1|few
CASSLMPGQFTSDEAFF
TGTGCCAGCAGTTTAATGCCGGGACAGTTCACCTCGGATGAAGCTTTCTTT
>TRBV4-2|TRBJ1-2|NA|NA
CASSPLGGGVVNYGYTF
TGTGCCAGCAGCCCCCTCGGAGGGGGGGTCGTCAACTATGGCTACACCTTC
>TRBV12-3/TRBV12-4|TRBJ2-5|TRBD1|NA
CASTTGTGKETQYF
TGTGCCAGCACGACTGGGACAGGGAAAGAGACCCAGTACTTC
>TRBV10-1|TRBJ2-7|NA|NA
CASNAPRGGEQYF
TGCGCCAGCAACGCGCCTCGAGGCGGCGAGCAGTACTTC
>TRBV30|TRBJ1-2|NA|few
CAWSAEEIGYTF
TGTGCCTGGAGTGCAGAGGAGATTGGCTACACCTTC
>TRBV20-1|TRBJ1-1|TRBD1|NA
CSAQDPTGMNTEAFF
TGCAGTGCTCAGGATCCGACAGGGATGAACACTGAAGCTTTCTTT
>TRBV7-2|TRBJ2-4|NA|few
CASSSVMVKNIQYF
TGTGCCAGCAGCTCTGTGATGGTCAAAAACATTCAGTACTTC
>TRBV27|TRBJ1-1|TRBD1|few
CASSFSQGGPTEAFF
TGTGCCAGCAGTTTCTCACAAGGGGGCCCCACTGAAGCTTTCTTT
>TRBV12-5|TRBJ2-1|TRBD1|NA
CASGSRDRDESEQFF
TGTGCTAGTGGTTCCCGGGACAGGGATGAGAGTGAGCAGTTCTTC
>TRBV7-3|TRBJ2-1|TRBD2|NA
CASSLSGSDEQFF
TGTGCCAGCAGCTTGAGCGGGAGCGATGAGCAGTTCTTC
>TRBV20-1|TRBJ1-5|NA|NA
CSAESPDYQPQHF
TGCAGTGCTGAGTCTCCGGACTATCAGCCCCAGCATTTT
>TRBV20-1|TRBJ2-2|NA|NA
CSASGAGNTGELFF
TGCAGTGCTAGTGGCGCAGGCAACACCGGGGAGCTGTTTTTT
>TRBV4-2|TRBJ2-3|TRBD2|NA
CASSQERGGNTDTQYF
TGTGCCAGCAGCCAGGAGCGGGGGGGTAACACAGATACGCAGTATTTT
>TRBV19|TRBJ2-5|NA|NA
CASSIQGADQETQYF
TGTGCCAGTAGTATACAAGGGGCGGACCAAGAGACCCAGTACTTC
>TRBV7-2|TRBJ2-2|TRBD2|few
CASSPRGVRSGELFF
TGTGCCAGCAGCCCCCGGGGGGTGAGGTCCGGGGAGCTGTTTTTT
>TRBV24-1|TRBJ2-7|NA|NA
CATSDLGYEQYF
TGTGCCACCAGTGACCTGGGGTACGAGCAGTACTTC
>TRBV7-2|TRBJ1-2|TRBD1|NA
CASSLRTGPNYGYTF
TGTGCCAGCAGCTTGAGGACAGGGCCCAACTATGGCTACACCTTC
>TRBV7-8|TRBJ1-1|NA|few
CASSPRPQGTEAFF
TGTGCCAGCAGCCCACGCCCCCAAGGGACTGAAGCTTTCTTT
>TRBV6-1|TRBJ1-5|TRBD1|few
CASSSGQGKGQPQHF
TGTGCCAGCAGCTCCGGACAGGGGAAAGGTCAGCCCCAGCATTTT
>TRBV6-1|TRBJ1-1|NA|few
CASSESPLTEAFF
TGTGCCAGCAGTGAATCGCCGTTGACTGAAGCTTTCTTT
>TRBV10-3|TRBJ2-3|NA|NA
CAIRDRTSADTQYF
TGTGCCATCAGAGACAGGACTAGTGCAGATACGCAGTATTTT
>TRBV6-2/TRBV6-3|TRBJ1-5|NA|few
CASSWAQGNQPQHF
TGTGCCAGCAGCTGGGCGCAGGGAAATCAGCCCCAGCATTTT
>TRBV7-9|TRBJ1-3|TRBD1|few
CASSLDRSGDTIYF
TGTGCCAGCAGCTTGGACAGGTCCGGCGACACCATATATTTT
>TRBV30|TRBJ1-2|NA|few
CAWRAGINYGYTF
TGTGCCTGGAGGGCGGGGATTAACTATGGCTACACCTTC
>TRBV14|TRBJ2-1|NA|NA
CASSLQRGSEQFF
TGTGCCAGCAGCCTCCAGAGGGGGAGTGAGCAGTTCTTC
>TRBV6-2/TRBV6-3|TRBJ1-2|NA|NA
CASSYTYPVPNYGYTF
TGTGCCAGCAGTTACACCTACCCCGTTCCTAACTATGGCTACACCTTC
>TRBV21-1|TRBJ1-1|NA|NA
CASTFSLFPRARGAFF
TGTGCCAGCACCTTTAGCCTCTTCCCCCGAGCTCGCGGGGCTTTCTTT
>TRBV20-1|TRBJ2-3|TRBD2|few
CSARVPGGRELDTQYF
TGCAGTGCTAGAGTTCCCGGCGGGAGGGAGCTAGATACGCAGTATTTT